This is a list of T cell receptor beta chains from one sample in a study of blood T cell repertoires in COVID-19. Repertoires were generated with immunoSEQ multiplex PCR, while TCRdb's copy carries only in-frame clones and drops some. This sample has roughly 58,000 clones; more than 55% occur once, and the top ten carry about half. Sequencing was performed on PBMCs or T cells enriched from blood (not recorded which). These receptors all stem from a woman aged 60-75 years who had been exposed to COVID-19. The CDR3 runs from the conserved cysteine through the conserved F or W. Fields, in order: V gene, clone size, D gene, J gene, CDR3 DNA, CDR3 protein. D genes are given only for firm matches. Clone size is shown for a subset of rows, as once, few, many or a class of expanded clone.

TRBV28	-	TRBD1	TRBJ1-2	TGTGCCAGCAGTCCCCCCAGGGGGCGGAACTATGGCTACACCTTC	CASSPPRGRNYGYTF
TRBV27	few	-	TRBJ1-2	TGTGCCAGCAGCTCACGGGTTTTTCTGGGCTACACCTTC	CASSSRVFLGYTF
TRBV28	once	TRBD1	TRBJ1-4	TGTGCCAGCTGGGGACAGGGGGTATTTAATGAAAAACTGTTTTTT	CASWGQGVFNEKLFF
TRBV10-3	once	-	TRBJ1-1	TGTGCCATCAGTGAGTTGGGACATCCGATAGAGAACACTGAAGCTTTCTTT	CAISELGHPIENTEAFF
TRBV6-5	-	TRBD1	TRBJ1-3	TGTGCCAGCAAAGACAGGGCTGGAAACACCATATATTTT	CASKDRAGNTIYF
TRBV5-1	-	-	TRBJ1-1	TGCGCCAGCAGCTTGGAGGGAGTGGGTACTACTGAAGCTTTCTTT	CASSLEGVGTTEAFF
TRBV2	-	-	TRBJ2-7	TGTGCCAGCAGCGTGGTTCGGTACGAGCAGTACTTC	CASSVVRYEQYF
TRBV6-1	-	TRBD2	TRBJ2-5	TGTGCCAGCAGTGTGGGACTAGCTCGAGGTGAAGAGACCCAGTACTTC	CASSVGLARGEETQYF
TRBV19	-	TRBD2	TRBJ2-1	TGTGCCAGTAGTATAATTACGGGACTAGCTTCCCATGAGCAGTTCTTC	CASSIITGLASHEQFF
TRBV30	-	-	TRBJ1-4	TGTGCCTGGAGAGCCGGGGGATCAGCAGGTGAAAAACTGTTTTTT	CAWRAGGSAGEKLFF
TRBV29-1	-	TRBD2	TRBJ2-2	TGCAGCGTTGTGACCCTATCGGGGGGACACACCGGGGAGCTGTTTTTT	CSVVTLSGGHTGELFF
TRBV12-5	few	-	TRBJ1-1	TGTGCTAGTGGTTTGGTACCAGGGCGGGCTTTCTTT	CASGLVPGRAFF
TRBV2	-	-	TRBJ2-3	TGTGCCAGCAGAGGTCTGAACTACAAAGATACGCAGTATTTT	CASRGLNYKDTQYF
TRBV30	many	TRBD1	TRBJ1-3	TGTGCCTGCCACTCCAGGGGGTATGGAAACACCATATATTTT	CACHSRGYGNTIYF
TRBV10-3	-	-	TRBJ2-1	TGTGCCAGTAGATTCGACACTTCCTACAATGAGCAGTTCTTC	CASRFDTSYNEQFF
TRBV19	-	TRBD2	TRBJ2-3	TGTGCCAGTAGTATTGGGGGTAGCGGGAGTACGCAGTATTTT	CASSIGGSGSTQYF
TRBV5-1	-	TRBD2	TRBJ2-1	TGCGCCAGCAGCTTGGCTGGGACTAGCGGGAGCTATGAGCAGTTCTTC	CASSLAGTSGSYEQFF
TRBV5-1	-	-	TRBJ2-6	TGCGCCAGCAGCTTGGGGGGAGCTGGGGCCAACGTCCTGACTTTC	CASSLGGAGANVLTF
TRBV7-3	-	-	TRBJ2-7	TGTGCCAGCAGCTTAACGGAAGGGGTCGAGCAGTACTTC	CASSLTEGVEQYF
TRBV11-2	-	TRBD2	TRBJ2-3	TGTGCCAGCAGCTTTCGCGGGGGGGGGTCAGATACGCAGTATTTT	CASSFRGGGSDTQYF
TRBV15	-	-	TRBJ2-5	TGTGCCACCAGCAGAGATGGGGGGAGAAGGGAGACCCAGTACTTC	CATSRDGGRRETQYF
TRBV6-5	-	-	TRBJ1-3	TGTGCCAGCAGTCGGACAACGGGAAACACCATATATTTT	CASSRTTGNTIYF
TRBV28	-	-	TRBJ1-2	TGTGCCATTACAGGGACCATCTATGGCTACACCTTC	CAITGTIYGYTF
TRBV2	once	TRBD1	TRBJ2-1	TGTGCCAGCAGTCCACTCCTCCCCGGACAGGGCAATGAGCAGTTCTTC	CASSPLLPGQGNEQFF
TRBV6-1	-	-	TRBJ1-2	TGTGCCAGCAGTGAACAGGGAATCTATGGCTACACCTTC	CASSEQGIYGYTF
TRBV7-9	once	-	TRBJ2-1	TGTGCCAGCAGCTTGGTCAGGGAGCAGTTCTTC	CASSLVREQFF
TRBV21-1	-	-	TRBJ2-7	TGTGCCAGCAGCAAAGAGGGAAGGGACAGGGCGGTTCAGGGCTACGAGCAGTACTTC	CASSKEGRDRAVQGYEQYF
TRBV6-2/TRBV6-3	-	-	TRBJ2-7	TGTGCCAGCAGTTACCGTGGAGGGAACTACGAGCAGTACTTC	CASSYRGGNYEQYF
TRBV7-2	-	-	TRBJ2-3	TGTGCCAGCAGCCCTTCTGTGCAGCGGGCAACCACAGATACGCAGTATTTT	CASSPSVQRATTDTQYF
TRBV7-9	few	-	TRBJ2-5	TGTGCCAGCAGCTTAGATGGCAGGCCAGATTCGGAGACCCAGTACTTC	CASSLDGRPDSETQYF
TRBV5-6	few	TRBD1	TRBJ1-2	TGTGCCAGCAACCCGGACAGGGTAGCTATCGGCTACACCTTC	CASNPDRVAIGYTF
TRBV5-6	-	-	TRBJ2-5	TGTGCCAGCCTCGGTAGGGGCGTAGGAGAGACCCAGTACTTC	CASLGRGVGETQYF
TRBV4-1	-	-	TRBJ2-7	TGCGCCAGCAGCCCCTTTTCGTCTAGCGTATCCTACGAGCAGTACTTC	CASSPFSSSVSYEQYF
TRBV3-1/TRBV3-2	-	-	TRBJ1-4	TGTGCCAGCAGTTCTTCCCGCGTGTCTGAAAAACTGTTTTTT	CASSSSRVSEKLFF
TRBV29-1	-	-	TRBJ1-5	TGCAGCGTTGTGTCGGGGATGGATCAGCCCCAGCATTTT	CSVVSGMDQPQHF
TRBV5-4	-	TRBD1	TRBJ2-7	TGTGCCAGCAGCGATCAGGGGGCGGGTAAATCCGAGCAGTACTTC	CASSDQGAGKSEQYF
TRBV7-2	once	TRBD1	TRBJ2-7	TGTGCCAGCAGCTCTAACAGGGGTTACGAGCAGTACTTC	CASSSNRGYEQYF
TRBV2	-	-	TRBJ1-5	TGTGCCAGCAGAGCGGGTCGAGGGAGCAATCAGCCCCAGCATTTT	CASRAGRGSNQPQHF
TRBV3-1/TRBV3-2	-	TRBD2	TRBJ2-1	TGTGCCAGCAGCCAAGATAGGGCTAGCGGGGGGGGGCACAATGAGCAGTTCTTC	CASSQDRASGGGHNEQFF
TRBV6-5	-	-	TRBJ1-6	TGTGCCAGCATCAGCTCCTATAATTCACCCCTCCACTTT	CASISSYNSPLHF
TRBV11-2	-	-	TRBJ1-5	TGTGCCAGCAGCTTCGGAGGATCGGGCAATCAGCCCCAGCATTTT	CASSFGGSGNQPQHF
TRBV6-5	-	TRBD1	TRBJ1-1	TGTGCCAGCAGTTACTCTTTCTGGACAGGGGGGACTGAAGCTTTCTTT	CASSYSFWTGGTEAFF
TRBV19	many	TRBD1	TRBJ1-5	TGTGCCAGTAGTGTATGGACAGGGGGGGATCAGCCCCAGCATTTT	CASSVWTGGDQPQHF
TRBV6-1	-	TRBD2	TRBJ2-5	TGTGCCAGCAGTGACAGCGGGGGGTTTTTCGGGACCCAGTACTTC	CASSDSGGFFGTQYF
TRBV5-4	-	TRBD2	TRBJ2-7	TGTGCCAGCAGCTCTTTTGGTGGGGGGACTAGCGGGAGGGCCTCCTACGAGCAGTACTTC	CASSSFGGGTSGRASYEQYF
TRBV28	-	-	TRBJ1-1	TGTGCCAGCTTTGGGAGGGGGGTAACTGAAGCTTTCTTT	CASFGRGVTEAFF
TRBV30	-	-	TRBJ2-2	TGTGCCTGGAGTCGGGCGGGGACGGGCGGGGAGCTGTTTTTT	CAWSRAGTGGELFF
TRBV5-1	-	-	TRBJ2-1	TGCGCCAGCAGCTTGGCGGACAGCAGCTCCTACAATGAGCAGTTCTTC	CASSLADSSSYNEQFF
TRBV4-3	-	-	TRBJ2-1	TGCGCCAGCAGCCTAGGGCCGGGGAGCAATGAGCAGTTCTTC	CASSLGPGSNEQFF
TRBV30	-	TRBD1	TRBJ2-7	TGTGCCTGGAGAAGGGGGACAGGGGGCCGCGAGCAGTACTTC	CAWRRGTGGREQYF
TRBV7-2	few	-	TRBJ1-3	TGTGCCAGCAGCTCAGGAGGGGTAGTCTATTTT	CASSSGGVVYF
TRBV27	-	-	TRBJ1-2	TGTGCCAGCAGTTTAGGGCAGGGCTCCCCTTGGGGCTACACCTTC	CASSLGQGSPWGYTF
TRBV5-1	-	TRBD1	TRBJ1-2	TGCGCCAGCAGCTTGGCAGGACAGGGGGCGCATGGCTACACCTTC	CASSLAGQGAHGYTF
TRBV11-2	few	TRBD2	TRBJ2-1	TGTGCCAGCAGCTATGGACTAGCGGGAGTAAATGAGCAGTTCTTC	CASSYGLAGVNEQFF
TRBV6-2/TRBV6-3	-	-	TRBJ1-2	TGTGCCAGCAGTTTTCCAGGGAACTCAAACTATGGCTACACCTTC	CASSFPGNSNYGYTF
TRBV25-1	-	TRBD1	TRBJ2-3	TGTGCCAGCAGAGGGACAGCAAGCACAGATACGCAGTATTTT	CASRGTASTDTQYF
TRBV2	-	-	TRBJ1-2	TGTGCCAGCACGGGACTCCGCTATGGCTACACCTTC	CASTGLRYGYTF
TRBV28	few	-	TRBJ1-6	TGTGCCAGCAGTGTCCGGGACATAGGAACCCTCCACTTT	CASSVRDIGTLHF
TRBV7-2	-	TRBD2	TRBJ2-4	TGTGCCAGCAGCCCACTAGCGGGGGGACTAAACATTCAGTACTTC	CASSPLAGGLNIQYF